This TCR beta chain comes out of a study of cytomegalovirus exposure and HLA in healthy donors. Study-level findings and limits: Earlier analysis looked at TCR beta V segments, and most were productive about 90% or about 30% of the time. Diagnosis of cytomegalovirus status made by the classifier reportedly showed high specificity and sensitivity. Presence/absence results assume similar sequencing depth per donor, which may not hold.

Regarding this clone: Its target is not known.

60 Vbeta and 13 Jbeta primers were used in PCR. Generated by immunoSEQ multiplex PCR, the TCRdb table keeps only in-frame clones and is missing some. The table has under 150,000 clones, approximately 82% seen once. The V gene end was trimmed by 2 bases and the J gene end by 3 bases; junction bases not matched to a gene: 3. Germline V lookup: CDR1 MGHRA, CDR2 YSYEKL. The CDR3 has 16 amino acids. The sequencing input was PBMCs. J is TRBJ2-1 and V is TRBV4-1, with 11 bases that match TRBD1. This TCR was sampled from a man younger than 45 in good health and CMV-seropositive. This CDR3 is CASSQLGQGVYNEQFF. Written as DNA, the CDR3 is TGCGCCAGCAGCCAATTGGGACAGGGGGTCTACAATGAGCAGTTCTTC.